Sequencing of this TCR beta chain was carried out in a study of OX40 agonist ivuxolimab in advanced cancers. As for the study in general: Intravenous ivuxolimab was administered to patients every 2 weeks at 0.01 to 10 mg/kg. Whole-study results and caveats: Specificity for antigen went undetermined in the expanded peripheral T cells.

As for this clone: Its antigen is still unknown.

TCRdb keeps only in-frame clones here, not all; method: immunoSEQ multiplex PCR. Of about 81,000 clones listed, 85% to 95% are singletons. CDR3 length: 14 amino acids. Germline V lookup: CDR1 MNHEY, CDR2 SMNVEV (reference sequence). Unmatched junction bases numbered 9, after V lost 5 bases and J lost 5 bases. J is TRBJ2-7 and V is TRBV27, with 7 bases matching TRBD1. This specimen consisted of CD4+ or CD8+ T cells sorted from blood, obtained in a trial of the OX40 agonist ivuxolimab. The source of this sequence is an adult with an advanced solid tumor such as melanoma, head and neck, liver or kidney cancer. CDR3 sequence: CASSLTGKFHEQYF. The CDR3 region has the DNA TGTGCCAGCAGTCTGACAGGGAAGTTTCACGAGCAGTACTTC.